The clone carrying this T cell receptor (beta chain) came up a few times. Germline CDR1 reads MGHRA; CDR2 reads YSYEKL. The ends were cut back, 1 base at V and 2 bases at J, with 11 bases in the middle. This CDR3 contains 15 residues. The data are from a study of identical twins. TCRdb itself ran the 5' RACE reads through MiXCR, one entry per CDR3 protein. The top ten hold roughly 9% of the sample, which has a few hundred thousand distinct CDR3 sequences, approximately 9.1% seen once. The sample taken for sequencing was naive T cells sorted from blood. The rearrangement uses TRBV4-1 and TRBJ1-2; unclear D gene. The origin of this receptor is a woman aged 50 to 60 in good health. The CDR3 DNA reads TGCGCCAGCAGCCAAGGCGAACTCCAGAACTATGGCTACACCTTC. As protein: CASSQGELQNYGYTF.